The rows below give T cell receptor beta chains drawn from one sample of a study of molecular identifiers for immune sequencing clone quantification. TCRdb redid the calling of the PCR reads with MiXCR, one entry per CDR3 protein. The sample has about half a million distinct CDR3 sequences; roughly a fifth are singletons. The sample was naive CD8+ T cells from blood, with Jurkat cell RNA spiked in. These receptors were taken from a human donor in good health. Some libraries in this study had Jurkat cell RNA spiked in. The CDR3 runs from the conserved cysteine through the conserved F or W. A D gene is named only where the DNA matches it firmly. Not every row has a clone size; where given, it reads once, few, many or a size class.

TGTGCCAGCAGCTATTGGACAGGGGGGGTAGATACGCAGTATTTT | CASSYWTGGVDTQYF | TRBJ2-3 | many | TRBD1 | TRBV7-2
TGTGCCAGCAGCTTGGGGACTAGCGGCAACTACGAGCAGTACTTC | CASSLGTSGNYEQYF | TRBJ2-7 | many | TRBD2 | TRBV5-6
TGCGCCAGCAGCCGCGAGACGGGGTTTGCCGGGGAGCTGTTTTTT | CASSRETGFAGELFF | TRBJ2-2 | many | NA | TRBV4-3
TGTGCCAGTAGTATAGGTGGCAACCCGAACACTGAAGCTTTCTTT | CASSIGGNPNTEAFF | TRBJ1-1 | few | NA | TRBV19
TGTGCCAGTAGTATAAGTCCAGCTAACTATGGCTACACCTTC | CASSISPANYGYTF | TRBJ1-2 | few | NA | TRBV19
TGTGCCAGCAGTTCGTGGGAGGGGCAGCCCCAGCATTTT | CASSSWEGQPQHF | TRBJ1-5 | many | NA | TRBV6-1
TGTGCCAGCAGCTTTGGACAGGGGGATTCACCCCTCCACTTT | CASSFGQGDSPLHF | TRBJ1-6 | NA | TRBD1 | TRBV5-6
TGTGCCAGCGAACGGGGGGAGACCCAGTACTTC | CASERGETQYF | TRBJ2-5 | many | NA | TRBV6-7
TGTGCCTGGATGGGACAGGGGTCTGGAAACACCATATATTTT | CAWMGQGSGNTIYF | TRBJ1-3 | NA | TRBD1 | TRBV30
TGTGCCAGCAGTCCCTACCAGGGGCGCATCGACGAGCAGTACTTC | CASSPYQGRIDEQYF | TRBJ2-7 | few | NA | TRBV6-2/TRBV6-3
TGTGCCAGCAGCCAAGATTTTGGGACTAGCGGGTACCAAGAGACCCAGTACTTC | CASSQDFGTSGYQETQYF | TRBJ2-5 | NA | TRBD2 | TRBV3-1
TGTGCCAGCAGCGTAGGCCCAGGGTTTCTAGGGGAGCAGTACTTC | CASSVGPGFLGEQYF | TRBJ2-7 | NA | NA | TRBV9
TGTGCCGGAAGACAGGATGGAGGATACGAGCAGTACTTC | CAGRQDGGYEQYF | TRBJ2-7 | many | NA | TRBV28
TGTGCCAGCGGGGACAGGGCTAATTCACCCCTCCACTTT | CASGDRANSPLHF | TRBJ1-6 | NA | TRBD1 | TRBV27
TGCGCCAGCAGCCAGGGACTGCCGGAGGACGAGCAGTACTTC | CASSQGLPEDEQYF | TRBJ2-7 | NA | NA | TRBV4-3
TGTGCCAGCATCGAGGGAGGGGAGACCCAGTACTTC | CASIEGGETQYF | TRBJ2-5 | NA | TRBD2 | TRBV2
TGTGCCAGCAGCCAAGGTATAGTGAGCACAGATACGCAGTATTTT | CASSQGIVSTDTQYF | TRBJ2-3 | NA | NA | TRBV5-4
TGCAGTGCTAGACCCGGGGGCGAAACAGATACGCAGTATTTT | CSARPGGETDTQYF | TRBJ2-3 | few | NA | TRBV20-1
TGTGCCAGCAGCCCAGGGACAGGGTCCACTGAAGCTTTCTTT | CASSPGTGSTEAFF | TRBJ1-1 | NA | TRBD1 | TRBV7-3
TGTGCTAGTGGTTTGCCTGGACAGGGCAATCGGCCCCAGCATTTT | CASGLPGQGNRPQHF | TRBJ1-5 | NA | TRBD1 | TRBV12-5
TGTGCCAGCTCACCACCGTCAGCGGGGGGGAAGCAGTTCTTC | CASSPPSAGGKQFF | TRBJ2-1 | few | TRBD2 | TRBV18
TGTGCCAGCGGAACTCCGGGACCCACAGATACGCAGTATTTT | CASGTPGPTDTQYF | TRBJ2-3 | many | NA | TRBV28
TGTGCCAGCACCACGGACAGGTCTCGTGAGCAGTTCTTC | CASTTDRSREQFF | TRBJ2-1 | few | TRBD1 | TRBV13
TGTGCCAGCAGCTTAGTTACCGTCGCGAACACTGAAGCTTTCTTT | CASSLVTVANTEAFF | TRBJ1-1 | many | NA | TRBV7-8
TGTGCCAGCAGTTTATTTGTGTCAGATACGCAGTATTTT | CASSLFVSDTQYF | TRBJ2-3 | NA | NA | TRBV27
TGTGCCAGCAGTCCCCAAGGGGTGAGCAAGCGGGAGAGTTACGAGCAGTACTTC | CASSPQGVSKRESYEQYF | TRBJ2-7 | many | TRBD2 | TRBV27
TGCGCCAGCAGCCCCGGACAGGGAGCCTACGTGCAGTACTTC | CASSPGQGAYVQYF | TRBJ2-7 | NA | TRBD1 | TRBV5-1
TGTGCCATCAGTGATCGAGCGGGGACGAGCTCCTACGAGCAGTACTTC | CAISDRAGTSSYEQYF | TRBJ2-7 | few | TRBD2 | TRBV10-3
TGTGCCAGCAGTTACGGGTCCCAGTACGAGCAGTACTTC | CASSYGSQYEQYF | TRBJ2-7 | many | NA | TRBV6-6
TGTGCCAGCAGTTTTAGGCCTCGTCCCTACGAGCAGTACTTC | CASSFRPRPYEQYF | TRBJ2-7 | NA | NA | TRBV28
TGTGCCAGCAGCTCGCATGGGAGGACAGGGGGCACAGATACGCAGTATTTT | CASSSHGRTGGTDTQYF | TRBJ2-3 | many | TRBD1 | TRBV7-9
TGTGCCATCAGTGAGCTAGGACAAAACACTGAAGCTTTCTTT | CAISELGQNTEAFF | TRBJ1-1 | NA | NA | TRBV10-3
TGTGCCAGCAGCGCCGGGGTAACAACCCCAAAAGAGACCCAGTACTTC | CASSAGVTTPKETQYF | TRBJ2-5 | few | NA | TRBV9
TGTGCCAGCAGCTTAAGAATTGCAGAGACGCCCAATCAGCCCCAGCATTTT | CASSLRIAETPNQPQHF | TRBJ1-5 | NA | NA | TRBV7-2
TGCAGTGCTATATGGGGGGACTCCTACGAGCAGTACTTC | CSAIWGDSYEQYF | TRBJ2-7 | NA | NA | TRBV20-1
TGCAGTGCTAGAGTGGACGGAAGCTCCTACGAGCAGTACTTC | CSARVDGSSYEQYF | TRBJ2-7 | many | NA | TRBV20-1
TGCAGTGCTGGAGGAGCCCGATACACAGATACGCAGTATTTT | CSAGGARYTDTQYF | TRBJ2-3 | NA | NA | TRBV20-1
TGTGCCAGCAGCCCGCTTGCGGGGGTCGGCTACAATGAGCAGTTCTTC | CASSPLAGVGYNEQFF | TRBJ2-1 | many | TRBD2 | TRBV7-2
TGTGCCAGCAGCCCCCTTGTGCCTGCTCTACCGATCTTGGATCAGCCCCAGCATTTT | CASSPLVPALPILDQPQHF | TRBJ1-5 | many | NA | TRBV7-8
TGTGCCAGCAGCCGAGGAGTCGGGGGGCCCACAGATACGCAGTATTTT | CASSRGVGGPTDTQYF | TRBJ2-3 | few | NA | TRBV3-1
TGTGCCAGCAGCCTCAGGGGAGGGCCTTCTTACGAGCAGTACTTC | CASSLRGGPSYEQYF | TRBJ2-7 | NA | NA | TRBV28
TGTGCCAGCAGTCCGTCTGGGGCCGAGCAGTACTTC | CASSPSGAEQYF | TRBJ2-7 | few | NA | TRBV27
TGTGCCAGCACCACAAGAGCTGGTGAAAAACTGTTTTTT | CASTTRAGEKLFF | TRBJ1-4 | many | NA | TRBV7-9
TGTGCCAGCAGCCCCAGCGGGGGGGCTGGGGATACGCAGTATTTT | CASSPSGGAGDTQYF | TRBJ2-3 | many | TRBD2 | TRBV3-1
TGTGCCAGCAGGAAGGGACTAGCGCCTAACAATGAGCAGTTCTTC | CASRKGLAPNNEQFF | TRBJ2-1 | many | TRBD2 | TRBV7-8
TGTGCCAGTAGTGTACGGACACGAACCTACGAGCAGTACTTC | CASSVRTRTYEQYF | TRBJ2-7 | many | NA | TRBV19
TGTGCCAGCAGCTTAGCGCTTACAGGCCTTGAGCATGAGCAGTTCTTC | CASSLALTGLEHEQFF | TRBJ2-1 | many | NA | TRBV7-9
TGCGCCAGCAGCCAAGTGTGGGGGAACCAAGAGACCCAGTACTTC | CASSQVWGNQETQYF | TRBJ2-5 | few | NA | TRBV4-1
TGTGCCAGCAGACTCCTAAATCAGCCCCAGCATTTT | CASRLLNQPQHF | TRBJ1-5 | many | NA | TRBV12-3/TRBV12-4
TGCAGTGCTAAGATCGGACTAGCGGGGGGGCCGCCAATCAACGACCTCACAGATACGCAGTATTTT | CSAKIGLAGGPPINDLTDTQYF | TRBJ2-3 | few | TRBD2 | TRBV20-1
TGTGCCAGCAAGGCTAGCGGGGGGGTCCCAGATACGCAGTATTTT | CASKASGGVPDTQYF | TRBJ2-3 | NA | TRBD2 | TRBV13
TGTGCCAGCAGTATAGTACTAGCGGGGGGGGAGGCTACGCAGTATTTT | CASSIVLAGGEATQYF | TRBJ2-3 | many | TRBD2 | TRBV28
TGCAGCGTCAGGGGGGGCACCGGGGAGCTGTTTTTT | CSVRGGTGELFF | TRBJ2-2 | NA | NA | TRBV29-1
TGTGCCAGCAGCTTCCCAGGGGGGGCCTCCACAGATACGCAGTATTTT | CASSFPGGASTDTQYF | TRBJ2-3 | many | NA | TRBV7-9
TGTGCCAGCAGCCTCTGGACAGGGACTAGCGGCACAGATACGCAGTATTTT | CASSLWTGTSGTDTQYF | TRBJ2-3 | many | TRBD2 | TRBV4-2
TGTGCCAGCAGCACCCGGGACTCGAACCCCGCAGATACGCAGTATTTT | CASSTRDSNPADTQYF | TRBJ2-3 | NA | NA | TRBV7-2
TGTGCAAGTCGCTCGTGCCGGGACAGGGACAATCAGCCCCAGCATTTT | CASRSCRDRDNQPQHF | TRBJ1-5 | NA | NA | TRBV12-2
TGTGCCAGCAGTTACCCTACTAGCGGGGGATTCCTAACAGATACGCAGTATTTT | CASSYPTSGGFLTDTQYF | TRBJ2-3 | many | TRBD2 | TRBV6-2/TRBV6-3
TGTGCCAGCAGCTTAGCGCTGGGCCAAGAGACCCAGTACTTC | CASSLALGQETQYF | TRBJ2-5 | many | NA | TRBV7-6
TGCAGCGTTGGAGACGGGGGTACCAACTTCGTCGACGAGCAGTACTTC | CSVGDGGTNFVDEQYF | TRBJ2-7 | many | NA | TRBV29-1